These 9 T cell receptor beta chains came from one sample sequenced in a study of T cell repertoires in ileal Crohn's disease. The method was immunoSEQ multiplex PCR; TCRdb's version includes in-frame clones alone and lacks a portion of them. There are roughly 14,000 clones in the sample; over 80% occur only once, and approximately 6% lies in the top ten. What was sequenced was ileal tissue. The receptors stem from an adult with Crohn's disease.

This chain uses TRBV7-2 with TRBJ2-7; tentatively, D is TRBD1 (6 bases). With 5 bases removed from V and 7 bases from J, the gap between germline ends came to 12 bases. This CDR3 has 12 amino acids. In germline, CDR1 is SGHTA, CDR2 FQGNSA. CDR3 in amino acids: CASSPQGWEQYF. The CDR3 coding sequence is TGTGCCAGCAGCCCACAGGGTTGGGAGCAGTACTTC.

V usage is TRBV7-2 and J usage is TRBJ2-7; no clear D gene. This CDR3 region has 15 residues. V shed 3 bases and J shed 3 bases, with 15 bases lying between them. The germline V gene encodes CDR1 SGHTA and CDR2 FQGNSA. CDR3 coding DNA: TGTGCCAGCAGCTTCGACCCGGGTCCCGACTACGAGCAGTACTTC. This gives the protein CASSFDPGPDYEQYF. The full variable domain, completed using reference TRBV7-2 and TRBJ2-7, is GAGVSQSPSNKVTEKGKDVELRCDPISGHTALYWYRQSLGQGLEFLIYFQGNSAPDKSGLPSDRFSAERTGGSVSTLTIQRTQQEDSAVYLCASSFDPGPDYEQYFGPGTRLTVT.

This chain's CDR3 is CASSLGTGGSTNEKLFF. The DNA of the CDR3 is TGCGCCAGCAGCTTAGGGACAGGGGGTTCAACTAATGAAAAACTGTTTTTT. The V gene is TRBV5-1, the J gene TRBJ1-4; TRBD1 matches at 11 bases. Trimming cost V 2 bases and J 0 bases; bases outside gene matches: 3. The CDR3 extends over 17 amino acids. Germline-derived CDR1 and CDR2 are SGHRS and YFSETQ.

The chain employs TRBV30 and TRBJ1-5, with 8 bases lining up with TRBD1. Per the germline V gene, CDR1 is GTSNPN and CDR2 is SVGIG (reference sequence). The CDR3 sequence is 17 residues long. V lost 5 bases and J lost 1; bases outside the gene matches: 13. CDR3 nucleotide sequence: TGTGCCTGGTGGCCGGACAGGGCTTTGGGAAGCAATCAGCCCCAGCATTTT. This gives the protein CAWWPDRALGSNQPQHF.

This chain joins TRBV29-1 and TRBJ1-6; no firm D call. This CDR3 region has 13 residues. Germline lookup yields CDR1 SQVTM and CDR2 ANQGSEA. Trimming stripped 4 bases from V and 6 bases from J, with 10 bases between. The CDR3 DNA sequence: TGCAGCGTTGCCCGGGAACTTAATTCACCCCTCCACTTT. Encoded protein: CSVARELNSPLHF. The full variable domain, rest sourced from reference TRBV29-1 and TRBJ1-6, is SAVISQKPSRDICQRGTSLTIQCQVDSQVTMMFWYRQQPGQSLTLIATANQGSEATYESGFVIDKFPISRPNLTFSTLTVSNMSPEDSSIYLCSVARELNSPLHFGNGTRLTVT.

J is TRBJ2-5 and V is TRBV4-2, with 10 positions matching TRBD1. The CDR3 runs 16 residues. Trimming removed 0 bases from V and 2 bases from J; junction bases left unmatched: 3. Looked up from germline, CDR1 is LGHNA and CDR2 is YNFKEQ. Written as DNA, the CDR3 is TGTGCCAGCAGCCAAGAGACAGGGGGCGGGCAAGAGACCCAGTACTTC. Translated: CASSQETGGGQETQYF.

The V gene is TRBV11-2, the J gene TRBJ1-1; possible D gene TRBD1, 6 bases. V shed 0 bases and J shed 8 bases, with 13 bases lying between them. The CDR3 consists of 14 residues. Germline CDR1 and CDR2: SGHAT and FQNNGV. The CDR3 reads CASSLDGRTAEAFF. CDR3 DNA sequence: TGTGCCAGCAGCTTAGATGGTCGGACAGCCGAAGCTTTCTTT.

CDR3 residues: CASSLGLGAHEQFF. DNA of the CDR3: TGTGCCAGCAGCTTGGGTTTGGGGGCCCATGAGCAGTTCTTC. V is TRBV5-6 and J is TRBJ2-1; a possible D gene is TRBD1 (6 bases). CDR3 length: 14 amino acids. Between the trimmed V and J ends, which lost 0 bases and 8 bases, there was a span of 12 bases. The germline V gene has CDR1 SGHDT and CDR2 YYEEEE.

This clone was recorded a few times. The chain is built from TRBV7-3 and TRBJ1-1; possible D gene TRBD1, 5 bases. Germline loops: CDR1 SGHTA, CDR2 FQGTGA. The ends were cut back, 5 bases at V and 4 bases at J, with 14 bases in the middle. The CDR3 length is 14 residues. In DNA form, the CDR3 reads TGTGCCAGCAGCCTGACAGCGTTGAGCACTGAAGCTTTCTTT. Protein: CASSLTALSTEAFF. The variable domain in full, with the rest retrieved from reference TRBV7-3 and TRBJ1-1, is GAGVSQTPSNKVTEKGKYVELRCDPISGHTALYWYRQSLGQGPEFLIYFQGTGAADDSGLPNDRFFAVRPEGSVSTLKIQRTERGDSAVYLCASSLTALSTEAFFGQGTRLTVV.